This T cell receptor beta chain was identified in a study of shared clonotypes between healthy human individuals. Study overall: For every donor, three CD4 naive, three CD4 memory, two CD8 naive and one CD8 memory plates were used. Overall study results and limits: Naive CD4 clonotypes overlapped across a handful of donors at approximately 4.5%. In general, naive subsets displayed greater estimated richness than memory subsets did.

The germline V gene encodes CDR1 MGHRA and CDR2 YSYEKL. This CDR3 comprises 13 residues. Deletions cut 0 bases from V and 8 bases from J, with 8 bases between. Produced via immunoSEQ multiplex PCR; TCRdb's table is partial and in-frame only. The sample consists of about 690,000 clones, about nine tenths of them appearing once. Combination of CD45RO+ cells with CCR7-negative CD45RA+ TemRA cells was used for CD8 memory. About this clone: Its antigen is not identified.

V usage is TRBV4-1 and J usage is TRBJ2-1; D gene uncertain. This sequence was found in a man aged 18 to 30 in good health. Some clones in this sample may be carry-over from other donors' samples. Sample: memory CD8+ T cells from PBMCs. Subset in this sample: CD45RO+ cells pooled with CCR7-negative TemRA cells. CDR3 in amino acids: CASSQDVEDEQFF. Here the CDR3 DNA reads TGCGCCAGCAGCCAAGACGTTGAGGATGAGCAGTTCTTC.